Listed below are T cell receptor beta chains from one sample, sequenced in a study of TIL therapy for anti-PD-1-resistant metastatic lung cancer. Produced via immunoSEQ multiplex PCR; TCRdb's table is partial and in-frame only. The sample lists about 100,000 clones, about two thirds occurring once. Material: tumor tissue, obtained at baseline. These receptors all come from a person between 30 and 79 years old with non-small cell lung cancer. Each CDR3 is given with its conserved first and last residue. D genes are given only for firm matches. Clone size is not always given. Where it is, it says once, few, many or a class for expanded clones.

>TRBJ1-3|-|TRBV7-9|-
CASSLEQRRNTIYF
TGTGCCAGCAGCTTAGAGCAGAGAAGGAACACCATATATTTT
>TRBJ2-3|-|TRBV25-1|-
CASSFEGDTQYF
TGTGCCAGCAGTTTTGAAGGGGATACGCAGTATTTT
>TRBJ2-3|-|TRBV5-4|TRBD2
CASSFAAGVLSDTQYF
TGTGCCAGCAGCTTCGCAGCGGGGGTGTTATCAGATACGCAGTATTTT
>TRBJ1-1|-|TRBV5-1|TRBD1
CASSLQGQTRTEAFF
TGCGCCAGCAGCTTACAGGGACAGACCCGCACTGAAGCTTTCTTT
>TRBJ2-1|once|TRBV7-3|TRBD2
CASSRRTSGEYNEQFF
TGTGCCAGCAGCCGTCGGACTAGCGGGGAATACAATGAGCAGTTCTTC
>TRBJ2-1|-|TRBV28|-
CASSLGTGTSSFPPQFF
TGTGCCAGCAGTTTGGGCACCGGGACGTCTTCATTTCCGCCCCAGTTCTTC
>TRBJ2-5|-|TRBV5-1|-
CASSLTGEVEETQYF
TGCGCCAGCAGCTTAACGGGGGAGGTGGAGGAGACCCAGTACTTC
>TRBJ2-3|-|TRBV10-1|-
CASSEHEEGTDTQYF
TGCGCCAGCAGTGAACACGAGGAGGGCACAGATACGCAGTATTTT
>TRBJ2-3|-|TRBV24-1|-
CATSDEGDTQYF
TGTGCCACCAGTGATGAGGGAGATACGCAGTATTTT
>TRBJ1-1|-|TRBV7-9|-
CASSLGGMNTEAFF
TGTGCCAGCAGCTTAGGAGGTATGAACACTGAAGCTTTCTTT
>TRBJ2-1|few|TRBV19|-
CAGGQEQFF
TGTGCCGGAGGCCAAGAGCAGTTCTTC
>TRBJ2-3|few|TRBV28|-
CASLPSGLFTQYF
TGTGCCAGCCTCCCGTCGGGCTTATTCACGCAGTATTTT
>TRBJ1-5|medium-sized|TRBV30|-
CAWSPEIGGNQPQHF
TGTGCCTGGAGTCCGGAGATAGGGGGCAATCAGCCCCAGCATTTT
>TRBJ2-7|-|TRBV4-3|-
CASSQDASGTDEQYF
TGCGCCAGCAGCCAAGATGCTTCGGGAACCGACGAGCAGTACTTC
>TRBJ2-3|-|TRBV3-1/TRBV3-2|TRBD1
CASSPRGQGDDTQYF
TGTGCCAGCAGCCCCCGAGGACAGGGGGACGATACGCAGTATTTT
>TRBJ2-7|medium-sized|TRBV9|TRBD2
CASSLAGGNYEQYF
TGTGCCAGCAGCCTCGCGGGGGGCAACTACGAGCAGTACTTC
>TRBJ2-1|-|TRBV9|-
CASSVEELAAAYNEQFF
TGTGCCAGCAGCGTAGAGGAATTGGCGGCAGCTTACAATGAGCAGTTCTTC
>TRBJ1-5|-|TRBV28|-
CASSTNRDSQPQHF
TGTGCCAGCAGCACCAACAGGGATAGTCAGCCCCAGCATTTT
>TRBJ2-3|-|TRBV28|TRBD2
CASNRLAGDTQYF
TGTGCCAGCAATCGACTAGCAGGGGATACGCAGTATTTT
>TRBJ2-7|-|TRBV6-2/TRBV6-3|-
CASSSSGTNYEQYF
TGTGCCAGCAGTTCCTCCGGGACGAACTACGAGCAGTACTTC
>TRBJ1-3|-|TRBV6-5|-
CASSKGYRSGNTIYF
TGTGCCAGCTCAAAGGGGTACCGGTCTGGAAACACCATATATTTT
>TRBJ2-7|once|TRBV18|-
CASSPRGRVKQSHYEQYF
TGTGCCAGCTCCCCGCGGGGCCGGGTTAAACAAAGCCACTACGAGCAGTACTTC
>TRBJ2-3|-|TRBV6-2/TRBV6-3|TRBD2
CASSPQGLATDTQYF
TGTGCCAGCAGTCCCCAGGGACTAGCCACAGATACGCAGTATTTT
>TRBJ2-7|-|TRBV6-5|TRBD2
CASSLGTSGFYEQYF
TGTGCCAGCAGCCTAGGGACTAGCGGGTTCTACGAGCAGTACTTC
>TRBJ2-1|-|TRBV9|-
CASSSSGQSSYNEQFF
TGTGCCAGCAGCTCCAGCGGGCAAAGCTCCTACAATGAGCAGTTCTTC
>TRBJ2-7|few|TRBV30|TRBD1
CAWSPRDRVNEQYF
TGTGCCTGGAGCCCTCGAGACAGGGTCAACGAGCAGTACTTC
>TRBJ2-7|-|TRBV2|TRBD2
CASSARGTSGVYEQYF
TGTGCCAGCAGTGCACGAGGGACTAGCGGGGTCTACGAGCAGTACTTC
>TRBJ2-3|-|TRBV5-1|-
CASSMGSRTDTQYF
TGCGCCAGCAGCATGGGGAGCCGCACAGATACGCAGTATTTT
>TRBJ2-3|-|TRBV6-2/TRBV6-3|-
CASSTGATDTQYF
TGTGCCAGCAGTACCGGGGCGACAGATACGCAGTATTTT
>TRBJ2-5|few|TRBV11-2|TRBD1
CASSAPGQVGTTQYF
TGTGCCAGCAGCGCTCCGGGACAGGTGGGCACGACCCAGTACTTC
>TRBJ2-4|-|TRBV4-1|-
CASSQEGAGEAKNIQYF
TGCGCCAGCAGCCAAGAAGGGGCAGGTGAAGCCAAAAACATTCAGTACTTC
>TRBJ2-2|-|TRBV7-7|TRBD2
CASSPSGLAPGELFF
TGTGCTAGCAGCCCCAGCGGACTAGCCCCCGGGGAGCTGTTTTTT
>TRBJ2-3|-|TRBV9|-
CASSVEIARGGDTQYF
TGTGCCAGCAGCGTAGAAATAGCCAGGGGGGGAGATACGCAGTATTTT
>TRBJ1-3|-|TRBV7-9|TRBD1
CASSQGQMDTIYF
TGTGCCAGCAGCCAGGGACAGATGGACACCATATATTTT
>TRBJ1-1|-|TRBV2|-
CASIVNSVLTEAFF
TGTGCCAGCATCGTAAACTCCGTCCTCACTGAAGCTTTCTTT
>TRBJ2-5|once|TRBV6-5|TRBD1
CASARDRAETQYF
TGTGCCAGCGCTAGGGACAGGGCAGAGACCCAGTACTTC
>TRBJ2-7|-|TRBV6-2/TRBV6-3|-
CASSPQGYEQYF
TGTGCCAGCAGTCCACAGGGCTACGAGCAGTACTTC
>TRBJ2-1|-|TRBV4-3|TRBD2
CASSQDLPPAGAYNEQFF
TGCGCCAGCAGCCAAGATCTCCCTCCAGCGGGAGCCTACAATGAGCAGTTCTTC
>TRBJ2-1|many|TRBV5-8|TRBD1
CASSLGTGENREQFF
TGTGCCAGCAGCTTGGGGACAGGGGAAAACAGGGAGCAGTTCTTC
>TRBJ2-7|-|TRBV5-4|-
CASSPGGGNYEQYF
TGTGCCAGCAGTCCCGGTGGGGGGAACTACGAGCAGTACTTC
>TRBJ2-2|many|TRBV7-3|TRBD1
CASTDRGPDGELFF
TGTGCCAGCACCGACAGGGGGCCGGACGGGGAGCTGTTTTTT
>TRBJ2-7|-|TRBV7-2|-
CASSLSRSIYEQYF
TGTGCCAGCAGCTTAAGCAGGTCAATCTACGAGCAGTACTTC
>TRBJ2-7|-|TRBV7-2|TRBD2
CASSPHGRSSYEQYF
TGTGCCAGCAGCCCTCACGGGAGGAGCTCCTACGAGCAGTACTTC
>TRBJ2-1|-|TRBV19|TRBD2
CASSISGRALYNEQFF
TGTGCCAGTAGTATTTCCGGGAGGGCCCTCTACAATGAGCAGTTCTTC
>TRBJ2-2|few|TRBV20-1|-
CSASTGELFF
TGCAGTGCTAGCACCGGGGAGCTGTTTTTT
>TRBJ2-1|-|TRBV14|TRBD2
CASSQDTLLAGEGEQFF
TGTGCCAGCAGCCAAGATACCCTACTAGCGGGAGAGGGTGAGCAGTTCTTC
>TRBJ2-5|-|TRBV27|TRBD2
CASSSSRLAGIQETQYF
TGTGCCAGCAGTTCCAGCCGTCTAGCGGGGATCCAAGAGACCCAGTACTTC
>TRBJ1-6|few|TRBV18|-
CASAGAGSNNSPLHF
TGTGCCAGCGCAGGAGCGGGGTCAAATAATTCACCCCTCCACTTT
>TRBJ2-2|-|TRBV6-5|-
CASSLAGELFF
TGTGCCAGCAGTCTCGCCGGGGAGCTGTTTTTT
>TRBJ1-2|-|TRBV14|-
CASSQKTGTLNYGYTF
TGTGCCAGCAGCCAGAAAACAGGGACCTTGAACTATGGCTACACCTTC
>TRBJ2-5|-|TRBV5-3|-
CARSRSTIVETQYF
TGTGCCAGAAGCCGAAGCACGATAGTAGAGACCCAGTACTTC
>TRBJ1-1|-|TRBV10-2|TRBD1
CASSERDLWGTGFSDTEAFF
TGCGCCAGCAGTGAGAGGGACTTATGGGGGACAGGGTTTTCTGACACTGAAGCTTTCTTT
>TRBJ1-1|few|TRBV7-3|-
CASSLRGQDTEAFF
TGTGCCAGCAGCTTAAGGGGGCAGGACACTGAAGCTTTCTTT
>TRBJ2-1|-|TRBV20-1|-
CSAIVANEQFF
TGCAGTGCCATCGTCGCCAATGAGCAGTTCTTC